This TCR beta chain was captured in a study of beta chain features in type 1 diabetes. Every bit of the isolated RNA underwent reverse transcription, so sequencing read expressed TCRB transcripts. Only in-frame clones appear in the TCRdb table, and some are missing; sequencing was by immunoSEQ multiplex PCR. Of 600,000 to 650,000 clones in the sample, around 15% were seen once. Study-wide findings and caveats: Insertions were fewer and deletions more numerous at VDJ junctions in type 1 diabetes patients.

Looked up from germline, CDR1 is SGDLS and CDR2 is YYNGEE. This CDR3 spans 14 amino acids. Between the trimmed V and J ends, which lost 2 bases and 4 bases, there was a span of 10 bases. Comments on this clone: Its antigen is unidentified.

The gene calls are TRBV9 and TRBJ2-1; D is perhaps TRBD1 (7 bases). The sample comprised naive CD4+ T cells from blood. This clonotype was sampled from a man between 18 and 35 years old in good health. CDR3 region: CASSVQGGYNEQFF. In nucleotides, the CDR3 is TGTGCCAGCAGCGTCCAGGGGGGTTACAATGAGCAGTTCTTC.